This T cell receptor (beta chain) was sequenced for a study of T cells in Graves' hyperthyroidism and ophthalmopathy. Findings and limits, study-wide: Stable hyperthyroidism and ophthalmopathy were separated using 13 V-J signatures.

The TCR beta CDR3 regions underwent amplification using RNA transcripts as the source. With the HTBI primer set, the TCR CDR3 went through a first round of RT-PCR. MiXCR was run by TCRdb on the multiplex PCR reads, yielding one entry per CDR3 protein. The table has 600,000 or so distinct CDR3 sequences, under 60% seen once; the top ten hold approximately 8.2%. Patients were excluded for uncontrolled infection, other autoimmune disease, pregnancy or lactation. Germline V CDR1 and CDR2: SQVTM, ANQGSEA. Losses at the gene ends were 8 bases for V and 8 bases for J; bases not matched to a gene: 26. The CDR3 spans 17 residues. With respect to this clonotype: The antigen is not known.

The chain recombines TRBV29-1 with TRBJ1-1; 7 bases line up with TRBD1. Material for sequencing was peripheral blood or thyroid tissue (not recorded which). The TCR comes from a woman aged 18-29 years with Graves' hyperthyroidism. CDR3 in DNA: TGCAGCACCCTGACAGGGTCAAAGGGGACCCCCCTCGGAGAAGCTTTCTTT. This gives the protein CSTLTGSKGTPLGEAFF. Full variable domain (remainder filled in from reference TRBV29-1 and TRBJ1-1): SAVISQKPSRDICQRGTSLTIQCQVDSQVTMMFWYRQQPGQSLTLIATANQGSEATYESGFVIDKFPISRPNLTFSTLTVSNMSPEDSSIYLCSTLTGSKGTPLGEAFFGQGTRLTVV.